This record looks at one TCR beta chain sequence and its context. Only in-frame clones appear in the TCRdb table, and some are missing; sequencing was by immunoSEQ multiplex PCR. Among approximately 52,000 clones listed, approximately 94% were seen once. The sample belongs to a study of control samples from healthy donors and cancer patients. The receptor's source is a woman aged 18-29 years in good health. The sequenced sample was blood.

This CDR3 reads CASSYGPDNNSPLHF. The CDR3 nucleotides read TGCGCCAGCAGCTATGGGCCGGACAATAATTCACCCCTCCACTTT. The chain recombines TRBV5-1 with TRBJ1-6; D is possibly TRBD1 (5 bases). Germline lookup yields CDR1 SGHRS and CDR2 YFSETQ. The length of the CDR3 is 15 residues. V was shortened by 3 bases and J by 5 bases, with 12 bases between the two germline ends.